Following are 14 T cell receptor beta chains from one sample sequenced in a study of blood T cell repertoires in COVID-19. Profiled with immunoSEQ multiplex PCR; TCRdb holds only in-frame clones, not every one. The sample yields around 57,000 clones, 80% to 90% seen once. Sequenced material: peripheral blood. These receptors came from a human donor with active COVID-19. The donor label of this sample is uncertain.

This sequence joins TRBV3-1 (or the pseudogene TRBV3-2) and TRBJ2-3; 11 nucleotides match TRBD2. Per the germline V gene, CDR1 is LGHDT and CDR2 is YNNKEL (reference sequence). The CDR3 is 19 amino acids. The V and J ends lost 4 bases and 1 base, in that order; junction bases with no gene match: 13. CDR3 amino acids: CASSPGGSGGVKGTDTQYF. The CDR3 DNA reads TGTGCCAGCAGCCCAGGCGGTAGCGGGGGGGTTAAGGGCACAGATACGCAGTATTTT.

This clone came up a few times. This chain joins TRBV5-1 and TRBJ1-2; TRBD1 matches 7 bases. Germline V gene data show CDR1 as SGHRS and CDR2 as YFSETQ. With 0 bases clipped from V and 1 base from J, the junction kept 6 bases outside the gene matches. The CDR3 spans 16 residues. For the CDR3, the DNA is TGCGCCAGCAGCTTGGAACTCACAGGGGTTAACTATGGCTACACCTTC. Translating it yields CASSLELTGVNYGYTF.

The chain carries TRBV12-3 or TRBV12-4 and TRBJ1-6; D gene ambiguous. This CDR3 comprises 12 residues. Trimming removed 2 bases at V and 10 bases at J, with 6 bases between. CDR3 nucleotides: TGTGCCAGCAGTTTAAACCAGTCACCCCTCCACTTT. It is translated as CASSLNQSPLHF.

DNA for the CDR3: TGTGCCAGCAGCGTGGCTGCGACCGGGACAGATACGCAGTATTTT. Translation: CASSVAATGTDTQYF. V is TRBV9 and J is TRBJ2-3, with D hard to call. Trimming left V 2 bases short and J 3 bases short, with 13 bases between. CDR1 is SGDLS and CDR2 is YYNGEE in the germline V gene. The CDR3 spans 15 residues.

This clone was detected only a few times. The chain recombines TRBV10-3 with TRBJ2-7, with D tentatively TRBD2 (5 bases). The CDR3 is made up of 15 amino acids. CDR1 is ENHRY, CDR2 SYGVKD, per germline. The V end was cut by 6 bases, the J end by 0 bases, with 15 bases between. This chain's CDR3 is CAISEGAEVSYEQYF. DNA for the CDR3: TGTGCCATCAGCGAGGGTGCGGAGGTCTCCTACGAGCAGTACTTC.

The gene calls are TRBV5-5 and TRBJ2-7, with TRBD2 matching over 13 bases. V trimming: 3 bases; J trimming: 3 bases; junction bases outside the gene matches: 9. The CDR3 sequence is 17 residues long. Germline CDR1 reads SGHKS; CDR2 reads YYEKEE (reference sequence). Here the CDR3 DNA reads TGTGCCAGCAGCTCCGATTCACTAGCGGGAGGGAGCTACGAGCAGTACTTC. Its translation is CASSSDSLAGGSYEQYF.

The rearrangement joins TRBV5-1 to TRBJ2-5; TRBD2 matches at 8 bases. The germline gives CDR1 SGHRS, CDR2 YFSETQ. The trim removed 3 bases at V and 4 bases at J, leaving 5 bases unmatched. This CDR3 is built from 14 residues. The CDR3 here is CASSSRGALETQYF. CDR3 coding DNA: TGCGCCAGCAGCTCGCGGGGGGCCTTAGAGACCCAGTACTTC. Supplemented by reference TRBV5-1 and TRBJ2-5, the full variable domain reads KAGVTQTPRYLIKTRGQQVTLSCSPISGHRSVSWYQQTPGQGLQFLFEYFSETQRNKGNFPGRFSGRQFSNSRSEMNVSTLELGDSALYLCASSSRGALETQYFGPGTRLLVL.

This chain links TRBV2 with TRBJ2-7, with a weak D call TRBD1 (5 bases). CDR1 is SNHLY, CDR2 FYNNEI, per germline. V was shortened by 6 bases and J by 3 bases, with 9 bases between the two germline ends. This CDR3 has 12 amino acids. This CDR3 reads CASRYDSYEQYF. CDR3 bases: TGTGCCAGCAGATATGACAGCTACGAGCAGTACTTC.

V is TRBV9 and J is TRBJ2-1; 11 bases are a match to TRBD2. CDR1 and CDR2 (germline): SGDLS, YYNGEE. This CDR3 is 16 amino acids long. Trimming took 4 bases from V and 6 from J; bases not matched to a gene: 9. The CDR3 loop reads CASSQGTSGGANEQFF. The CDR3, as DNA: TGTGCCAGCAGCCAAGGCACTAGCGGGGGTGCCAATGAGCAGTTCTTC.

The genes are TRBV6-2 or TRBV6-3 and TRBJ2-1; 11 bases fit TRBD2. V lost 2 bases and J lost 8; bases outside the gene matches: 8. This CDR3 comprises 16 residues. Germline V lookup: CDR1 MNHEY, CDR2 SVGEGT. CDR3 protein: CASSYPRLAGLDEQFF. In DNA, the CDR3 is TGTGCCAGCAGTTACCCTAGACTAGCGGGACTGGATGAGCAGTTCTTC.

The V and J genes are TRBV5-1 and TRBJ2-7; no definite D call. This CDR3 region has 15 residues. Per the germline V gene, CDR1 is SGHRS and CDR2 is YFSETQ. With 4 bases removed from V and 3 bases from J, the gap between germline ends came to 17 bases. The CDR3 is CASSPWSRKRYEQYF. In DNA, the CDR3 is TGCGCCAGCAGCCCTTGGAGTAGAAAACGCTACGAGCAGTACTTC. Based on the CDR3 plus reference TRBV5-1 and TRBJ2-7, the full variable domain is KAGVTQTPRYLIKTRGQQVTLSCSPISGHRSVSWYQQTPGQGLQFLFEYFSETQRNKGNFPGRFSGRQFSNSRSEMNVSTLELGDSALYLCASSPWSRKRYEQYFGPGTRLTVT.

The genes are TRBV7-9 and TRBJ2-3, with D possibly being TRBD1 (6 bases). Trimming stripped 9 bases from V and 2 bases from J, with 18 bases between. CDR1 and CDR2 (germline): SEHNR, FQNEAQ (reference sequence). The CDR3 length is 15 residues. The CDR3 DNA is TGTGCCAGTACCTTGGTCCTGGGGGCCACAGATACGCAGTATTTT. This gives the protein CASTLVLGATDTQYF.

This clone was picked up one time. The chain links TRBV30 to TRBJ1-1; D ambiguous. Germline assignment: CDR1 GTSNPN and CDR2 SVGIG (reference sequence). Between the trimmed V and J ends, which lost 7 bases and 2 bases, there was a span of 11 bases. CDR3 length: 12 residues. CDR3 sequence: CASATVNTEAFF. CDR3 DNA sequence: TGTGCCTCCGCCACAGTCAACACTGAAGCTTTCTTT.

The chain recombines TRBV7-3 with TRBJ2-3; TRBD2 aligns across 14 bases. The CDR3 sequence is 16 residues long. Trimming at V came to 4 bases and at J to 5 bases, leaving 5 bases not matched to a gene. CDR1 is SGHTA and CDR2 is FQGTGA in the germline V gene. This CDR3 is CASSSRLAGGGDTQYF. As DNA, the CDR3 is TGTGCCAGCAGCTCCAGACTAGCGGGAGGGGGAGATACGCAGTATTTT.